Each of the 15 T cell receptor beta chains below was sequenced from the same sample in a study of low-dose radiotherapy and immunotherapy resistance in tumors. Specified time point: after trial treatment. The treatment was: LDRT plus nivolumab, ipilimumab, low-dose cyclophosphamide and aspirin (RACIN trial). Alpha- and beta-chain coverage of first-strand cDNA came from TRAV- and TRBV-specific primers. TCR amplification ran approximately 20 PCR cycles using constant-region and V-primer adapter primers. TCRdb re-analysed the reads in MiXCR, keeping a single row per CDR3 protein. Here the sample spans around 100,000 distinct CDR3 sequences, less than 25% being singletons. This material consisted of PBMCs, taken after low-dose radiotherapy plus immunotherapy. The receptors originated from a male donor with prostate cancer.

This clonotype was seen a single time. CDR3 residues: CASSLSVASRRSYNEQFF. The CDR3 DNA sequence: TGTGCCAGCAGCTTATCCGTGGCCTCAAGACGCTCCTACAATGAGCAGTTCTTC. The rearrangement links TRBV11-2 to TRBJ2-1, with D uncertain. CDR3 length equals 18 residues. Germline values: CDR1 SGHAT, CDR2 FQNNGV. V was cut by 2 bases and J by 0 bases, with 17 bases left in between.

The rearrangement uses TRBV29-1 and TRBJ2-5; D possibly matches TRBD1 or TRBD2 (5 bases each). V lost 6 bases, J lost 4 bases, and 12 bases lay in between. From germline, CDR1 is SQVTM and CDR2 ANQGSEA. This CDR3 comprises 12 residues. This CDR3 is CSVRTRGETQYF. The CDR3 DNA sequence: TGCAGCGTCAGGACACGGGGAGAGACCCAGTACTTC.

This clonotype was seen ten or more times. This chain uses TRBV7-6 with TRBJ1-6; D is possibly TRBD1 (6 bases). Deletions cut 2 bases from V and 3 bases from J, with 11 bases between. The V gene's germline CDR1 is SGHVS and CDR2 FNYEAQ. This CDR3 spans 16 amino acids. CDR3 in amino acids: CASSLRIGGYNSPLHF. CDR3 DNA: TGTGCCAGCAGCTTAAGGATAGGGGGCTATAATTCACCCCTCCACTTT.

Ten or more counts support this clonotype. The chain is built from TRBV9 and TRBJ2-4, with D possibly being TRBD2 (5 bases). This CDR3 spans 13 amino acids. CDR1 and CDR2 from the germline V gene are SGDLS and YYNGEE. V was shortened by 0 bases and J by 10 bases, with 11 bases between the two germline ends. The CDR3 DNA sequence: TGTGCCAGCAGCGTAGGAAGTCCGGGGATTCAGTACTTC. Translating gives CASSVGSPGIQYF.

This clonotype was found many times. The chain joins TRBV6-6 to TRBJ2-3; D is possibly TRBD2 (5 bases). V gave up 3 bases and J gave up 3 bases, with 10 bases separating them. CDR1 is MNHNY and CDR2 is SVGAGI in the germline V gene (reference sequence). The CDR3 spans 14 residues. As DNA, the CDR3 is TGTGCCAGCAGTTATGGCAGGAGGACAGATACGCAGTATTTT. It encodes CASSYGRRTDTQYF.

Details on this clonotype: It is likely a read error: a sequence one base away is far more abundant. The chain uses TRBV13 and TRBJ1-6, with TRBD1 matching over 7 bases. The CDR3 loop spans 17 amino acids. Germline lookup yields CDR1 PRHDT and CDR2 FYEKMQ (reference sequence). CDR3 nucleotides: TGTGTCAGCAAAGGGACAGCCGCCCGCTCCTATAATTCACCCCTCCACTTT. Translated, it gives CVSKGTAARSYNSPLHF. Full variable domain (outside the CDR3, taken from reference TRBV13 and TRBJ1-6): AAGVIQSPRHLIKEKRETATLKCYPIPRHDTVYWYQQGPGQDPQFLISFYEKMQSDKGSIPDRFSAQQFSDYHSELNMSSLELGDSALYFCVSKGTAARSYNSPLHFGNGTRLTVT.

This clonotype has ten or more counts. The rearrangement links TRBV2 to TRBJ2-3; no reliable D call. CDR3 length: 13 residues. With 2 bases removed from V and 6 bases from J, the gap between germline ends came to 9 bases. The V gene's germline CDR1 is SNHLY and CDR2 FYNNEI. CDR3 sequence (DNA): TGTGCCAGCAGTGAATCCCTGCCGGATACGCAGTATTTT. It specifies CASSESLPDTQYF. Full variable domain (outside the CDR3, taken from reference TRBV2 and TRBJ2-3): EPEVTQTPSHQVTQMGQEVILRCVPISNHLYFYWYRQILGQKVEFLVSFYNNEISEKSEIFDDQFSVERPDGSNFTLKIRSTKLEDSAMYFCASSESLPDTQYFGPGTRLTVL.

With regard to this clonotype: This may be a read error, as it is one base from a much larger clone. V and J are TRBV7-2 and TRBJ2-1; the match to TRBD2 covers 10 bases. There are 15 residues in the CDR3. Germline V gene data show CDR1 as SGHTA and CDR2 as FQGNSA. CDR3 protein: CGSSQRVAGGEVEFF. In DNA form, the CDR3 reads TGTGGCAGCAGCCAAAGGGTAGCGGGGGGCGAGGTGGAGTTCTTC.

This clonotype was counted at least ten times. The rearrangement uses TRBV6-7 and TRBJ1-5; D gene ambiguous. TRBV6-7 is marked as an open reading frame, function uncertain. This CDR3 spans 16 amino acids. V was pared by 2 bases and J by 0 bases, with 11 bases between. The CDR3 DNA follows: TGTGCCAGCAGTTACGGGTCAACGCTTAGCAATCAGCCCCAGCATTTT. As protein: CASSYGSTLSNQPQHF.

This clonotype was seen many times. The CDR3 coding sequence is TGTGCCAGCAGCCTCGACTACGTCTCAGGGAGGGATACGCAGTATTTT. It specifies CASSLDYVSGRDTQYF. The J gene is TRBJ2-3, the V gene TRBV5-4, with a tentative D call TRBD2 (6 bases). Trimming took 4 bases from V and 6 from J, leaving 21 bases between them. The CDR3 is 16 residues long. Germline assignment: CDR1 SGHNT and CDR2 YYREEE (reference sequence).

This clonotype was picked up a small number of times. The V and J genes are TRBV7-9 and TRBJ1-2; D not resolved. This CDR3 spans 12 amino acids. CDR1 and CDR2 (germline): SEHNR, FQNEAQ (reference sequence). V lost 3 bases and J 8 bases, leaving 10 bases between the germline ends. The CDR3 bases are TGTGCCAGCAGCTTTCGGGGTGGGGGCTACACCTTC. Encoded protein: CASSFRGGGYTF.

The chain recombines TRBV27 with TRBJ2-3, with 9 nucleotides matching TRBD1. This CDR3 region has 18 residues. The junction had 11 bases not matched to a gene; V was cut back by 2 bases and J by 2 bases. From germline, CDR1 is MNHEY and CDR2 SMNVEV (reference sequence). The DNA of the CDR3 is TGTGCCAGCAGTTTAGAGGCTGGGACAGGGCTATCCACAGATACGCAGTATTTT. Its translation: CASSLEAGTGLSTDTQYF.

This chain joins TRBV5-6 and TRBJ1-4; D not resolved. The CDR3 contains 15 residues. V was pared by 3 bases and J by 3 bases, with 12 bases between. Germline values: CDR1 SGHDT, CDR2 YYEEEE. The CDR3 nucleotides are TGTGCCAGCAGCTCCAGAAGGGCATCTAATGAAAAACTGTTTTTT. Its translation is CASSSRRASNEKLFF.

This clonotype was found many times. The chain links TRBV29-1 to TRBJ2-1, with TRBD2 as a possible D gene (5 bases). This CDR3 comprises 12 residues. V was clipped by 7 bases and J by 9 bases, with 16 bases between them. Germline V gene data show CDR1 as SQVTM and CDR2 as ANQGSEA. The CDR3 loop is CSAIATRGEQFF. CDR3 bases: TGCAGCGCGATTGCTACACGGGGTGAGCAGTTCTTC.

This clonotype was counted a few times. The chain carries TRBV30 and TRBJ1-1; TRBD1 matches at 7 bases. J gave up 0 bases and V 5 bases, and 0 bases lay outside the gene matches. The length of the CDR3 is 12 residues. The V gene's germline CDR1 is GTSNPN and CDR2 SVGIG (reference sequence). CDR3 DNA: TGTGCCTGGGACAGGGTGAACACTGAAGCTTTCTTT. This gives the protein CAWDRVNTEAFF.